The clone carrying this T cell receptor (beta chain) is medium-sized (0.01 to 0.1%). V lost 5 bases and J lost 8, with 18 bases in between. There are 14 residues in the CDR3. CDR1 is MNHNY and CDR2 is SVGAGI in the germline V gene (reference sequence). The data were taken from a study of graft-versus-host responses after intestinal transplantation. Findings of the study overall: Recipient marrow held GvH clones, some first seen in ileum or blood.

Measured with immunoSEQ multiplex PCR; TCRdb has only the in-frame clones, and not every one. The sample lists some 19,000 clones, roughly 41% occurring once. There were around 200,000 CFSE-labeled responder cells plated together with around 200,000 irradiated, violet-dye-labeled stimulator cells. The sequence derives from a human patient who received an intestinal transplant. This sequence joins TRBV6-6 and TRBJ1-2; weak D call: TRBD1 (6 bases). The sequencing used alloreactive CD8+ T cells from a mixed lymphocyte reaction culture, collected before intestinal transplant. Subset here: CFSE-low proliferating T cells sorted from roughly six-day pre-transplant mixed lymphocyte reaction (GvH or HvG direction). This CDR3 reads CASSAGTLHGGYTF. Here the CDR3 DNA reads TGTGCCAGCAGTGCCGGGACACTCCATGGGGGCTACACCTTC.